The sequence of this TCR beta chain was determined in a study of CDR3 diversity in severe acne. This clonotype was detected only a few times. Trimming stripped 6 bases from V and 6 bases from J, with 12 bases between. CDR1 is SQVTM, CDR2 ANQGSEA, per germline. The CDR3 extends over 11 amino acids. TCRdb re-called the PCR reads with MiXCR, one entry per CDR3 protein. The table shows fewer than 90,000 distinct CDR3 sequences, with around 49% occurring only once. The TCR was taken from a male donor in good health, without acne. Specimen: blood. The chain combines TRBV29-1 with TRBJ2-7; D is perhaps TRBD1 or TRBD2 (5 bases each). CDR3 sequence: CSVGPGSEQYF. The CDR3 region has the DNA TGCAGCGTGGGACCAGGCAGCGAGCAGTACTTC.